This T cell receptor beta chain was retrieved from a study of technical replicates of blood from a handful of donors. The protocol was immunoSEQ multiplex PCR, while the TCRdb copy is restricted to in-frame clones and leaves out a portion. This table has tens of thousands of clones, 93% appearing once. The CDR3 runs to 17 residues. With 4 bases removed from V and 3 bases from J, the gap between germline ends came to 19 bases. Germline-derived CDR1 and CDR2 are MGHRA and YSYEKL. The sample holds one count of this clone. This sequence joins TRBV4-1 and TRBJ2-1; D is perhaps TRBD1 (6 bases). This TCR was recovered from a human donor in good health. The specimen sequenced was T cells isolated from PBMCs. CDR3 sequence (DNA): TGCGCCAGCAGCCCCGGAGACCCCTCGGACAGCTACAATGAGCAGTTCTTC. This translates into CASSPGDPSDSYNEQFF.